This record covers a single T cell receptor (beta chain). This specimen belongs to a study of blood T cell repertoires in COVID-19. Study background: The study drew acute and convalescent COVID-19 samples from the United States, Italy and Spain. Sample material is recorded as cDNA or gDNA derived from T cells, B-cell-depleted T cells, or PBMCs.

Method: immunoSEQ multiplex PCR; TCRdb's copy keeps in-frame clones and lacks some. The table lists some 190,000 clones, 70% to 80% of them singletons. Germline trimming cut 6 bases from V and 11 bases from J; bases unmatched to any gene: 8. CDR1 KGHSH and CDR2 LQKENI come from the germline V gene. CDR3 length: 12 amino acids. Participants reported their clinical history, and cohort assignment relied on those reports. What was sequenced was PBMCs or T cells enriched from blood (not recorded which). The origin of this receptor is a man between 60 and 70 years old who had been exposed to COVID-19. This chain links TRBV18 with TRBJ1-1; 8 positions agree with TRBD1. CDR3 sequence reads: CASSPRGLDAFF. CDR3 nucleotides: TGTGCCAGCTCTCCCAGGGGGCTGGATGCTTTCTTT.